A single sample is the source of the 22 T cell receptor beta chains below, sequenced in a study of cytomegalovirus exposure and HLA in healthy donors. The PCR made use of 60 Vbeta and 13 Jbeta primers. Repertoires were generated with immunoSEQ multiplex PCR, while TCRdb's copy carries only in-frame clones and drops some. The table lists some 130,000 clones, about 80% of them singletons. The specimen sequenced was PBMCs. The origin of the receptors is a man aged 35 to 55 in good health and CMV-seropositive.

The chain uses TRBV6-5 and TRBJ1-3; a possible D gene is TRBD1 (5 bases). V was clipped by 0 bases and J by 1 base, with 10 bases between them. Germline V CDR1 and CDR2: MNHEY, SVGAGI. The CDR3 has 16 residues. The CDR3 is CASSYSSRQSGNTIYF. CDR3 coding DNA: TGTGCCAGCAGTTACTCGAGCCGACAGTCTGGAAACACCATATATTTT.

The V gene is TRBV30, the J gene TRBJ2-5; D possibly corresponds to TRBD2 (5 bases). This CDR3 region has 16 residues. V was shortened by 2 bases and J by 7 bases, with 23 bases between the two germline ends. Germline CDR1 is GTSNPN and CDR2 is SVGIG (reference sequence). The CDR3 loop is CAWSPVVARDKRTQYF. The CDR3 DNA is TGTGCCTGGAGTCCAGTGGTAGCGAGGGATAAGAGGACCCAGTACTTC.

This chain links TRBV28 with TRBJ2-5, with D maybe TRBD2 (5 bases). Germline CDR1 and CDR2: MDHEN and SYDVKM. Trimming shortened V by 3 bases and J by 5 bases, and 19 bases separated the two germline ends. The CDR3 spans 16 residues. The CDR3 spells CASSFSVGSGAETQYF. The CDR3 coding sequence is TGTGCCAGCAGTTTTTCCGTTGGCAGCGGCGCGGAGACCCAGTACTTC.

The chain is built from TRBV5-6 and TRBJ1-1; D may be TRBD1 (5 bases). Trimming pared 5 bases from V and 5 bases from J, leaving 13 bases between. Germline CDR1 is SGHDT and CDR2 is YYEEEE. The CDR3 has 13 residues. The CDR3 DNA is TGTGCCAGCAGTAACTGGGGCAGGACTGAAGCTTTCTTT. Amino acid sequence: CASSNWGRTEAFF.

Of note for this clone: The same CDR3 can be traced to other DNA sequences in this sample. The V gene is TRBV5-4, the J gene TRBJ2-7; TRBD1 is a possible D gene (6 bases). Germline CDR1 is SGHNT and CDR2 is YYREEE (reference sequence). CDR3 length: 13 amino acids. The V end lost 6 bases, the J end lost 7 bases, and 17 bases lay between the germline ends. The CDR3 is CASNRVGDGEQYF. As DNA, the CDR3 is TGTGCCAGCAACAGGGTTGGGGATGGTGAGCAGTACTTC.

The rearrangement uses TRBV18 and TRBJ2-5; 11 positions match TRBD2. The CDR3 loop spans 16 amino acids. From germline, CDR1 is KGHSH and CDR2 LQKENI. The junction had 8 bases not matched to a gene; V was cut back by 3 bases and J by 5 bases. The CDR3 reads CASSPLAGGPMETQYF. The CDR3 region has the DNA TGTGCCAGCTCACCCTTAGCGGGAGGGCCGATGGAGACCCAGTACTTC.

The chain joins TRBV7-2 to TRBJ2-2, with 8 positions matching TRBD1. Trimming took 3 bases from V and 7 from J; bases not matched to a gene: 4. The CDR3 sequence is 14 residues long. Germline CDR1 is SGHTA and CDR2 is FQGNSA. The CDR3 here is CASSLRQGSGELFF. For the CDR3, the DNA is TGTGCCAGCAGCTTGAGACAGGGGAGCGGGGAGCTGTTTTTT.

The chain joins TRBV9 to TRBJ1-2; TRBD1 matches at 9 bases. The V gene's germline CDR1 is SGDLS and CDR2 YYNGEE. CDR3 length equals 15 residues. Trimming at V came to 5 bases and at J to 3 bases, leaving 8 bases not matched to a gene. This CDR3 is CASSPGQGRYYGYTF. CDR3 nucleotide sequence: TGTGCCAGCAGTCCGGGACAGGGAAGGTACTATGGCTACACCTTC.

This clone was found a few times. The CDR3 loop is CASSLVGTEIYGYTF. DNA for the CDR3: TGTGCCAGCAGCTTAGTAGGGACAGAGATCTATGGCTACACCTTC. This rearrangement joins TRBV7-9 to TRBJ1-2; 7 nucleotides line up with TRBD1. CDR1 is SEHNR and CDR2 is FQNEAQ in the germline V gene (reference sequence). J was trimmed by 4 bases and V by 1 base; bases with no gene match: 6. The CDR3 is 15 amino acids.

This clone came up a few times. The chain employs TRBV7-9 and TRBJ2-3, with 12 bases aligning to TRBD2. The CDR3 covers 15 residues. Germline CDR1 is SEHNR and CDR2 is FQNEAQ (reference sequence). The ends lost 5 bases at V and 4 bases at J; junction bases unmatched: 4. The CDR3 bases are TGTGCCAGCAGCCGACTAGCGGGAGCCTCAGATACGCAGTATTTT. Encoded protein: CASSRLAGASDTQYF. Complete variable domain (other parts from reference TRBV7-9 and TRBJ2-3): DTGVSQNPRHKITKRGQNVTFRCDPISEHNRLYWYRQTLGQGPEFLTYFQNEAQLEKSRLLSDRFSAERPKGSFSTLEIQRTEQGDSAMYLCASSRLAGASDTQYFGPGTRLTVL.

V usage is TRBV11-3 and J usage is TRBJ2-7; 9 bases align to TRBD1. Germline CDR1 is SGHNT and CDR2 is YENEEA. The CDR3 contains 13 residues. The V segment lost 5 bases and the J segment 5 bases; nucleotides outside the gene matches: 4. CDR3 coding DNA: TGTGCCAGCAGCACGGGACAGGGCAACGAGCAGTACTTC. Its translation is CASSTGQGNEQYF.

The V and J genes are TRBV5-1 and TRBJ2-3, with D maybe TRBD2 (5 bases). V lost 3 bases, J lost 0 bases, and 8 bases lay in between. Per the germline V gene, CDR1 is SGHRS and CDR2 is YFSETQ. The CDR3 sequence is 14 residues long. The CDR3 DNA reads TGCGCCAGCAGCTCGCCGGGAAGCACAGATACGCAGTATTTT. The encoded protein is CASSSPGSTDTQYF.

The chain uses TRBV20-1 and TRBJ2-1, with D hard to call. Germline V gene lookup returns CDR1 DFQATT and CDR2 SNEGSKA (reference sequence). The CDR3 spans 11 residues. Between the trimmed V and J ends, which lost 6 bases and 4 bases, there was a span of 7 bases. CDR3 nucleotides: TGCAGTGCATCCCGGTACAATGAGCAGTTCTTC. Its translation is CSASRYNEQFF.

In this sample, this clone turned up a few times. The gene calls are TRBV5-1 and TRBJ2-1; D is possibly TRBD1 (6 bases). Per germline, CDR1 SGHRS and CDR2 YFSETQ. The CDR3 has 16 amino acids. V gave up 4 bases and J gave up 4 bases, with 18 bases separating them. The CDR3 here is CASSPELNTGYNEQFF. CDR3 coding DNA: TGCGCCAGCAGCCCGGAGCTGAATACAGGGTACAATGAGCAGTTCTTC.

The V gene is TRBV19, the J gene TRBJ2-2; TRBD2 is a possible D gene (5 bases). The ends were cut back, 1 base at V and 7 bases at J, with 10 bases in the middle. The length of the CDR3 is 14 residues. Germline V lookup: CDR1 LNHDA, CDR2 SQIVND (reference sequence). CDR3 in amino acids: CASSIGAASGELFF. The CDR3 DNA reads TGTGCCAGTAGTATAGGAGCGGCCAGCGGGGAGCTGTTTTTT.

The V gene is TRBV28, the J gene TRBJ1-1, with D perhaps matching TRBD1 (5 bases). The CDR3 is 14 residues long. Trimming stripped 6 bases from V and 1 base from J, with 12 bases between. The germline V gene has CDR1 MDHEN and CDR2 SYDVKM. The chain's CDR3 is CASRAGMANTEAFF. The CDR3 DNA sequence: TGTGCCAGCAGAGCAGGGATGGCGAACACTGAAGCTTTCTTT.

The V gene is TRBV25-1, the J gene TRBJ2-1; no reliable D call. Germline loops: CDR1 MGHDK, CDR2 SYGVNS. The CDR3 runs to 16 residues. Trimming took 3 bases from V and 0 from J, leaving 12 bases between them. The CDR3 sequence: CASSEVGGFSYNEQFF. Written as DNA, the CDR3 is TGTGCCAGCAGTGAGGTCGGCGGCTTCTCCTACAATGAGCAGTTCTTC.

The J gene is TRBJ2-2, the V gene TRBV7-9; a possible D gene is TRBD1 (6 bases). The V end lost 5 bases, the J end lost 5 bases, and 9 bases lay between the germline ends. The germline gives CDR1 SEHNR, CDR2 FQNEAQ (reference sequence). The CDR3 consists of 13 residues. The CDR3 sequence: CASSLQGTGELFF. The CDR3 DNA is TGTGCCAGCAGCCTACAGGGAACCGGGGAGCTGTTTTTT.

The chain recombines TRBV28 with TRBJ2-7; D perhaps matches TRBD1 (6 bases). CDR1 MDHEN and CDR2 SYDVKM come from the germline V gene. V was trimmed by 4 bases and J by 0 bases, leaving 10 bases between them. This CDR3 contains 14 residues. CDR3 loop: CASSSRGFSYEQYF. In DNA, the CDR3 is TGTGCCAGCAGTTCCAGGGGCTTCTCCTACGAGCAGTACTTC.

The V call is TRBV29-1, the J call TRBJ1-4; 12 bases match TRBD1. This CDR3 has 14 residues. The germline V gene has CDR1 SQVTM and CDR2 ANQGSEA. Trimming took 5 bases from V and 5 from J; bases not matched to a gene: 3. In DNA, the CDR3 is TGCAGCGTTACTGGGACAGGGGGCAATGAAAAACTGTTTTTT. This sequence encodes CSVTGTGGNEKLFF.

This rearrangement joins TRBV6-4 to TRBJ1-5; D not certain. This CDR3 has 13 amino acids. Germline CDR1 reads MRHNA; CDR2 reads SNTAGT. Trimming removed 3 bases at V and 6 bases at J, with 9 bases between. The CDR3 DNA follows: TGTGCCAGCAGTGAAGGTGGGCCTCAGCCCCAGCATTTT. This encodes CASSEGGPQPQHF.

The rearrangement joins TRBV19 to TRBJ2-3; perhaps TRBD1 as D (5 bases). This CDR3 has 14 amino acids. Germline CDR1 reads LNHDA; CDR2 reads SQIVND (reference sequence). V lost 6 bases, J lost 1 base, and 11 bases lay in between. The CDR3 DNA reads TGTGCCAGTAGAGAGACAGCAGGCACAGATACGCAGTATTTT. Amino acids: CASRETAGTDTQYF.